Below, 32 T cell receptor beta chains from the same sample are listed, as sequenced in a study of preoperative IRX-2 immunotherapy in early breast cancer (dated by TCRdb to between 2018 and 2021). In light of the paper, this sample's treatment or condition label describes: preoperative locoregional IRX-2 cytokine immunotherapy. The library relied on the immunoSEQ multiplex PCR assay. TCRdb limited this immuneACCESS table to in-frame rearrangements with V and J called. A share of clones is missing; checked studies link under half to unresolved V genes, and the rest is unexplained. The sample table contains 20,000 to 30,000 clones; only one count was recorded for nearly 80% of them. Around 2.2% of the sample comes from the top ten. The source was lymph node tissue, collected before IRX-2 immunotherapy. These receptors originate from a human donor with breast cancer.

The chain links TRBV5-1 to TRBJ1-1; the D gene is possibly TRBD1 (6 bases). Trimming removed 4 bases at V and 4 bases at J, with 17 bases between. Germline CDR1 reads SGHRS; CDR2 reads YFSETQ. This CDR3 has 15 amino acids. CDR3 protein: CASSPTRGMSTEAFF. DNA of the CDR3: TGCGCCAGCAGCCCAACCAGGGGCATGAGCACTGAAGCTTTCTTT.

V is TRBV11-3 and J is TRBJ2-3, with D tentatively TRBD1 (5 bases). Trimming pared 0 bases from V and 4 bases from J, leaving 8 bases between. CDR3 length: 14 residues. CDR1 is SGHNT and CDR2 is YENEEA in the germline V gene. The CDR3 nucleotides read TGTGCCAGCAGCTTAGAGATAGGGGCAGATACGCAGTATTTT. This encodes CASSLEIGADTQYF.

This CDR3 is CASSQDRGQNIQYF. CDR3 DNA: TGTGCCAGCAGTCAGGACAGGGGGCAAAACATTCAGTACTTC. This rearrangement joins TRBV6-8 to TRBJ2-4; TRBD1 agrees at 11 bases. Germline assignment: CDR1 MNHGY and CDR2 SAAAGT. CDR3 length: 14 amino acids. V was clipped by 5 bases and J by 5 bases; unmatched bases: 2.

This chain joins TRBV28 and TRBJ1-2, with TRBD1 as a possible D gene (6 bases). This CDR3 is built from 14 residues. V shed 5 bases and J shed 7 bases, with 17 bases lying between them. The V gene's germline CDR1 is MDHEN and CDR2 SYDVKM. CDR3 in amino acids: CASSGDIRTSGYTF. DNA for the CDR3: TGTGCCAGCAGTGGGGACATCCGGACGAGTGGCTACACCTTC.

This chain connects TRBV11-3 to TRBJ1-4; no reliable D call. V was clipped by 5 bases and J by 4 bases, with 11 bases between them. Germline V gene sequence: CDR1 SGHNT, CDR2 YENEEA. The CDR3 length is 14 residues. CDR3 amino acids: CASSPRRLNEKLFF. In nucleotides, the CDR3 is TGTGCCAGCAGCCCCCGAAGGCTTAATGAAAAACTGTTTTTT.

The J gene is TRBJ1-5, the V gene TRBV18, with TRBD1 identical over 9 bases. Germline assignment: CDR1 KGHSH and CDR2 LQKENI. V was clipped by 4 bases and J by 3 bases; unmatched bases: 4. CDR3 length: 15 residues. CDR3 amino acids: CASSLTGGLNQPQHF. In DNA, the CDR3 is TGTGCCAGCTCACTGACAGGGGGACTCAATCAGCCCCAGCATTTT.

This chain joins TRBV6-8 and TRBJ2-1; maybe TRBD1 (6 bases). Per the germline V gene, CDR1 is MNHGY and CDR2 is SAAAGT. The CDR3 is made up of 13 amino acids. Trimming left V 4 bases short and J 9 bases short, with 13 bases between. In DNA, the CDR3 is TGTGCCAGCAGTTTAAACAGGGTCGGTGAGCAGTTCTTC. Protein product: CASSLNRVGEQFF.

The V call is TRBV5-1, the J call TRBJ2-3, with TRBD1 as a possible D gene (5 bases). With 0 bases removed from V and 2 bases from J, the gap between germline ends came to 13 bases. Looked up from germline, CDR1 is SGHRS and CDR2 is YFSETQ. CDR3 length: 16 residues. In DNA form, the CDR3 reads TGCGCCAGCAGCTTGGAGGTGACAGAATTCACAGATACGCAGTATTTT. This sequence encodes CASSLEVTEFTDTQYF.

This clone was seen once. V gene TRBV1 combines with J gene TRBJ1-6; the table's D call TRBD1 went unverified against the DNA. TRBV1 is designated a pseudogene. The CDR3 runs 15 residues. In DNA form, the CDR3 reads TGCGCCAGCAGCCAAACCGGGACAGGGAATTCACCCCTCCACTTT. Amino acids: CASSQTGTGNSPLHF.

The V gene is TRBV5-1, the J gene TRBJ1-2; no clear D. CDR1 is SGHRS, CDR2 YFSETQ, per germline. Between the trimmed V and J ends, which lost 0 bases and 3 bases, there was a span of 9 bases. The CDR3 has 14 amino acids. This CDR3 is CASSLDEPDYGYTF. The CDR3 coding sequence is TGCGCCAGCAGCTTGGACGAGCCTGACTATGGCTACACCTTC.

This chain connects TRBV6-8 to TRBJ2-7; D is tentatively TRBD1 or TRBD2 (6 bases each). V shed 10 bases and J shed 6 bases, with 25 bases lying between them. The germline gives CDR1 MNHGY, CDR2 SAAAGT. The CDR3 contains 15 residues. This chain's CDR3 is CAISDLGGLSGEQYF. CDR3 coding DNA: TGTGCCATCAGCGATTTGGGGGGCCTCTCGGGCGAGCAGTACTTC.

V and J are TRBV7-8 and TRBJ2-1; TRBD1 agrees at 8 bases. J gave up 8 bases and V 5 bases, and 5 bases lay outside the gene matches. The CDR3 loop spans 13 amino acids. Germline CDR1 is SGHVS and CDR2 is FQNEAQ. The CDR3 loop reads CASSATGADEQFF. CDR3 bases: TGTGCCAGCAGCGCGACAGGGGCGGATGAGCAGTTCTTC.

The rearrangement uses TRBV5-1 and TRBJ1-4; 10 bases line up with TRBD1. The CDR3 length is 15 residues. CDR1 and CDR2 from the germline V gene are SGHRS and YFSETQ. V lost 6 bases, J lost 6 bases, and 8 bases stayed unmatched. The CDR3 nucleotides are TGCGCCAGCAACATTGGGGACAGGGGAGATGAAAAACTGTTTTTT. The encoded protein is CASNIGDRGDEKLFF.

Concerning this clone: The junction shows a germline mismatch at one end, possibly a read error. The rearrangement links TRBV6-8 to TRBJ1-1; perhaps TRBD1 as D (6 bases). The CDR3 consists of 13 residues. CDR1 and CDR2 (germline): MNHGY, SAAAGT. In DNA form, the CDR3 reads TGTGCCATCAGTGTAGGGGGGAAGACTGAAGCTTTCTTT. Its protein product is CAISVGGKTEAFF.

Here the CDR3 reads CASSRGWGTEAFF. Written as DNA, the CDR3 is TGTGCCAGTAGTAGGGGATGGGGGACTGAAGCTTTCTTT. This rearrangement joins TRBV19 to TRBJ1-1; possibly TRBD1 for D (5 bases). Germline V CDR1 and CDR2: LNHDA, SQIVND (reference sequence). V lost 4 bases and J lost 5, with 11 bases in between. The CDR3 is made up of 13 amino acids.

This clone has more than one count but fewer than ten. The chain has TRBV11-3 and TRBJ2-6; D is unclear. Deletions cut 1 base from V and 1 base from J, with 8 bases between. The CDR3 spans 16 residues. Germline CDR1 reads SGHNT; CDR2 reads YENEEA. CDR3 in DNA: TGTGCCAGCAGCTTAGGACGAGGATCTGGGGCCAACGTCCTGACTTTC. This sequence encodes CASSLGRGSGANVLTF.

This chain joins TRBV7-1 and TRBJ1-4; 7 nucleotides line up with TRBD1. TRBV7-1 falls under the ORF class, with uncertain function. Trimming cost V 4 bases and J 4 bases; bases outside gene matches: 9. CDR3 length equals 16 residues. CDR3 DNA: TGTGCCAGCAGCTTATTAACGGGACAGTTTAATGAAAAACTGTTTTTT. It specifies CASSLLTGQFNEKLFF.

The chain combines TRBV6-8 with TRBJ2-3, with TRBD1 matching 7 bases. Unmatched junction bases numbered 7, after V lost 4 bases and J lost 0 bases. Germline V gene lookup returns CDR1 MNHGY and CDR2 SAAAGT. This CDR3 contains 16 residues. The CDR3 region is CASSSWTGGSTDTQYF. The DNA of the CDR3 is TGTGCCAGCAGTTCCTGGACAGGCGGAAGCACAGATACGCAGTATTTT.

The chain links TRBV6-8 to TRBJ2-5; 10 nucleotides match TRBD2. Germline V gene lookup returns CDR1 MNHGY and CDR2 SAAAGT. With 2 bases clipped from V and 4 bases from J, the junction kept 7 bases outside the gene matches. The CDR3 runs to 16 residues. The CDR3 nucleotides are TGTGCCAGCAGTTACCCTCGGACTAGCGGCTTAGAGACCCAGTACTTC. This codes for CASSYPRTSGLETQYF.

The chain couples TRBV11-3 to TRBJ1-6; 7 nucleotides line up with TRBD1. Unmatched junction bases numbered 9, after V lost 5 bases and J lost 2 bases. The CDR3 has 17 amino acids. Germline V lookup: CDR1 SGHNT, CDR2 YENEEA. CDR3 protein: CASSPSGTATYNSPLHF. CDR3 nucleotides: TGTGCCAGCAGCCCCAGCGGGACAGCAACCTATAATTCACCCCTCCACTTT.

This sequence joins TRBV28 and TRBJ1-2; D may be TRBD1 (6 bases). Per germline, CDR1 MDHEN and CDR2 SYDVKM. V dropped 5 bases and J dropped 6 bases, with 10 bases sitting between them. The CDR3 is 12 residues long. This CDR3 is CASSTQGNGYTF. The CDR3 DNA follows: TGTGCCAGCAGTACACAGGGTAATGGCTACACCTTC.

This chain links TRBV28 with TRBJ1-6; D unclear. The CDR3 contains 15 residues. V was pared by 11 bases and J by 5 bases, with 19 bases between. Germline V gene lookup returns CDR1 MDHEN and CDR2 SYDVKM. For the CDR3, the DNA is TGTGCCGCCCTAGGGCCAGGCACCAATAATTCACCCCTCCACTTT. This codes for CAALGPGTNNSPLHF.

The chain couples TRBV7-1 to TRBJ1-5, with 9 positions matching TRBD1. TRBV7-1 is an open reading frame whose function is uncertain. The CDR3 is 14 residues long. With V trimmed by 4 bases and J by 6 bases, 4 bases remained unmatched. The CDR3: CASSFTGGGQPQHF. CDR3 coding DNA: TGTGCCAGCAGCTTCACAGGGGGCGGTCAGCCCCAGCATTTT.

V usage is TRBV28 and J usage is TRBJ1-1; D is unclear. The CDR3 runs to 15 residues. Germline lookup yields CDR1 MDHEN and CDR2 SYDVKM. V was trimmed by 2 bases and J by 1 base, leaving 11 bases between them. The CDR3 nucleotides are TGTGCCAGCAGTTTAGATTGGGGAGGGAACACTGAAGCTTTCTTT. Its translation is CASSLDWGGNTEAFF.

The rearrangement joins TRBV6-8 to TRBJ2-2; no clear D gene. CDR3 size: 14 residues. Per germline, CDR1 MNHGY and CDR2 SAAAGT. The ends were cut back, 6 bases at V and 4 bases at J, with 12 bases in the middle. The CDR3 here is CASRIQATTGELFF. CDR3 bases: TGTGCCAGCAGGATCCAGGCGACCACCGGGGAGCTGTTTTTT.

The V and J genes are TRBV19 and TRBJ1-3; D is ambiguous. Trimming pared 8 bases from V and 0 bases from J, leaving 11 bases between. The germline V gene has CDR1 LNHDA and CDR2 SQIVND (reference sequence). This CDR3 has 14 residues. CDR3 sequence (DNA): TGTGCCAGTTCGGTCGGGAGCTCTGGAAACACCATATATTTT. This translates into CASSVGSSGNTIYF.

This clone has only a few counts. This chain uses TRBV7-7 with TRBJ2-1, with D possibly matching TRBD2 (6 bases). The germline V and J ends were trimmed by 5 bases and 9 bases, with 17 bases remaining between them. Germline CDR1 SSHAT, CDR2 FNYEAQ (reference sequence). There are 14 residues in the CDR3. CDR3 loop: CASSLSSLAREQFF. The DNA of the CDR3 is TGTGCCAGCAGCCTGAGCTCACTAGCACGTGAGCAGTTCTTC. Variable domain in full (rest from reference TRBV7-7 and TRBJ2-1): GAGVSQSPRYKVTKRGQDVTLRCDPISSHATLYWYQQALGQGPEFLTYFNYEAQPDKSGLPSDRFSAERPEGSISTLTIQRTEQRDSAMYRCASSLSSLAREQFFGPGTRLTVL.

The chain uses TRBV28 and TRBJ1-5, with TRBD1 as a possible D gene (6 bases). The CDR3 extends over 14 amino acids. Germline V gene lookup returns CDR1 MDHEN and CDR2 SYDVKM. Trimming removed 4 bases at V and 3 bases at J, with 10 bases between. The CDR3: CASSSDRYNQPQHF. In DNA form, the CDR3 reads TGTGCCAGCAGTTCCGACAGGTACAATCAGCCCCAGCATTTT.

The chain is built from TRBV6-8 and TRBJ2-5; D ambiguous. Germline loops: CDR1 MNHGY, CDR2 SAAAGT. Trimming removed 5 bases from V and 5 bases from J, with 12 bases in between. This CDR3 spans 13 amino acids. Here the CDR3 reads CASSPQVTETQYF. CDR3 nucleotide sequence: TGTGCCAGCAGTCCCCAGGTGACCGAGACCCAGTACTTC.

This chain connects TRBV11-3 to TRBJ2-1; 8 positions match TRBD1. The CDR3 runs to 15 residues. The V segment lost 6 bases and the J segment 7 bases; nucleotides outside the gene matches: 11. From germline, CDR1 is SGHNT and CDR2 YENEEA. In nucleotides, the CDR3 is TGTGCCAGCAGACAGACCTCGGACAGGGCAAATGAGCAGTTCTTC. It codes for CASRQTSDRANEQFF. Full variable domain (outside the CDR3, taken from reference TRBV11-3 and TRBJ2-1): EAGVVQSPRYKIIEKKQPVAFWCNPISGHNTLYWYLQNLGQGPELLIRYENEEAVDDSQLPKDRFSAERLKGVDSTLKIQPAELGDSAVYLCASRQTSDRANEQFFGPGTRLTVL.

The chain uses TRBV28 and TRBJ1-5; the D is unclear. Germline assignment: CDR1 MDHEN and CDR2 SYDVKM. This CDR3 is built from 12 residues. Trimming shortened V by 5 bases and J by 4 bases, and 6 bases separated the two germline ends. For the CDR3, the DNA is TGTGCCAGCAGTGTCACAAATCAGCCCCAGCATTTT. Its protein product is CASSVTNQPQHF.

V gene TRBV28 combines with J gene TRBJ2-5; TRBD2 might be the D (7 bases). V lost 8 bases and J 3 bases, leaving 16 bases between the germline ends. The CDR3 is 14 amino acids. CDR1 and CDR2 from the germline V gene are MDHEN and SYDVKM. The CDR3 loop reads CASDKSGGEETQYF. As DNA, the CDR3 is TGTGCCAGCGACAAGTCGGGGGGCGAAGAGACCCAGTACTTC.